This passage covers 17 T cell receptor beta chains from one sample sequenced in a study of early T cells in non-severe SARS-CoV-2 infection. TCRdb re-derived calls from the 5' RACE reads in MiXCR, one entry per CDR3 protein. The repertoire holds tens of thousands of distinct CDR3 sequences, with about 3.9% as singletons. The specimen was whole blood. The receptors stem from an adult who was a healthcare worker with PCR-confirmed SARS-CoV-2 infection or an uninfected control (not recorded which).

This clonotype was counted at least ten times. The CDR3 bases are TGCAGTGCTAGTAGGCAGCCAAACACTGAAGCTTTCTTT. Encoded protein: CSASRQPNTEAFF. V and J are TRBV20-1 and TRBJ1-1; no clear D. In germline, CDR1 is DFQATT, CDR2 SNEGSKA (reference sequence). V shed 3 bases and J shed 2 bases, with 10 bases lying between them. The CDR3 sequence is 13 residues long.

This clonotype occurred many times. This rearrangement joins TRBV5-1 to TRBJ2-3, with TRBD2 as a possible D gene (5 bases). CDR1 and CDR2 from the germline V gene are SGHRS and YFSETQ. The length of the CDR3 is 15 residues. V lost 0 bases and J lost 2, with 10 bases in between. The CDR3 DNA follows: TGCGCCAGCAGCTTGGTCGGGAAACCCACAGATACGCAGTATTTT. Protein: CASSLVGKPTDTQYF.

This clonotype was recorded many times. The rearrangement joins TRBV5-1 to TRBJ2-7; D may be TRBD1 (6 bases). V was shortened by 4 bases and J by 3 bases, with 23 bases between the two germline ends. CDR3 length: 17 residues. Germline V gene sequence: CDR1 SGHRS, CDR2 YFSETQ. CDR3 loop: CASSAFHDGTRIYEQYF. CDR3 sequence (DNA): TGCGCCAGCAGCGCCTTCCACGACGGGACACGTATCTACGAGCAGTACTTC.

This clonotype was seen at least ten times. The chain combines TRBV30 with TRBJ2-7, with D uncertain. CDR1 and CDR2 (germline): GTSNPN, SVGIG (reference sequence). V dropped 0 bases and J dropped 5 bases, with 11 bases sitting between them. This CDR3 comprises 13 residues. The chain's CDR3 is CAWSVRPHDEQYF. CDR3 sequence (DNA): TGTGCCTGGAGTGTACGGCCCCACGACGAGCAGTACTTC. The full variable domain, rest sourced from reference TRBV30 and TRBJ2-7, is SQTIHQWPATLVQPVGSPLSLECTVEGTSNPNLYWYRQAAGRGLQLLFYSVGIGQISSEVPQNLSASRPQDRQFILSSKKLLLSDSGFYLCAWSVRPHDEQYFGPGTRLTVT.

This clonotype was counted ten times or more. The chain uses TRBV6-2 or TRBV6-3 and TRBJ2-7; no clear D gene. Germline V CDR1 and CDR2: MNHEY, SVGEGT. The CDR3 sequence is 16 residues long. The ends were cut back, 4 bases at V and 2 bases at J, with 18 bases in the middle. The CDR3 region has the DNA TGTGCCAGCAGTTTCCTACTAAAATCTGACCCCTACGAGCAGTACTTC. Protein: CASSFLLKSDPYEQYF.

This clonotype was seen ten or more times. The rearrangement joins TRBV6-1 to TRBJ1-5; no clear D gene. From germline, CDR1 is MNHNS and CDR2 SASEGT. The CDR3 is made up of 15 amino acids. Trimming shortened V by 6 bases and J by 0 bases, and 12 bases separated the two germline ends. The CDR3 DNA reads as TGTGCCAGCAGGGTAGTAGCTTTTAGCAATCAGCCCCAGCATTTT. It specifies CASRVVAFSNQPQHF.

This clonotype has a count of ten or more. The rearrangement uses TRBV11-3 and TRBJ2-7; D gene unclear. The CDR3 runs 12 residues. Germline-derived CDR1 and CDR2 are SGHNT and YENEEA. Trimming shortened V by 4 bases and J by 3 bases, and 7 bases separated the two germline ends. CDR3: CASSSVDYEQYF. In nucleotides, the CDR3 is TGTGCCAGCAGCTCAGTGGACTACGAGCAGTACTTC.

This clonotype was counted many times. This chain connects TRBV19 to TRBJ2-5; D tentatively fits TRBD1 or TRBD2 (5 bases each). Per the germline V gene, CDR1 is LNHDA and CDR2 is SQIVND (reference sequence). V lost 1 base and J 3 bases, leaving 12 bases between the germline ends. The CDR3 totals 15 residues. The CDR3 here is CASSIGGSREETQYF. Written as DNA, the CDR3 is TGTGCCAGTAGTATAGGGGGGAGTAGGGAAGAGACCCAGTACTTC.

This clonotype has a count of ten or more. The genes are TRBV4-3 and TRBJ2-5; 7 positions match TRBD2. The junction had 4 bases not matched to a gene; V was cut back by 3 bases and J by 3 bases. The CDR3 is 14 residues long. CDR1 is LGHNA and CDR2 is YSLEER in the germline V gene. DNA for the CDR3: TGCGCCAGCAGCCAGGGACTATCAGAAGAGACCCAGTACTTC. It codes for CASSQGLSEETQYF.

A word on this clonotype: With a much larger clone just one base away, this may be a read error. In nucleotides, the CDR3 is TGTGCCAGCAGCTTGGTAGGACCGGGTCGGGAGCAGTGCTTC. Protein sequence: CASSLVGPGREQCF. The chain carries TRBV11-3 and TRBJ2-7, with D possibly TRBD2 on 6 matching bases. This CDR3 region has 14 residues. The V gene's germline CDR1 is SGHNT and CDR2 YENEEA.

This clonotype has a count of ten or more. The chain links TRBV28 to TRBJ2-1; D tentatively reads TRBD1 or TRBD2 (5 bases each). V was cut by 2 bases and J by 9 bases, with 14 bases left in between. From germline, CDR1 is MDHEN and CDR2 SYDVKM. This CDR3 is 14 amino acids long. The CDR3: CASSLGTKPIEQFF. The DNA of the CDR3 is TGTGCCAGCAGTTTAGGGACGAAACCCATTGAGCAGTTCTTC.

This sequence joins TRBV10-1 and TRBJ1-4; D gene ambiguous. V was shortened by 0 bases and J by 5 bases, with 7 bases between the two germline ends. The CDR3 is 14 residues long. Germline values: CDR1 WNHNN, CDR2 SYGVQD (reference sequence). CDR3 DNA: TGCGCCAGCAGTGAGTCGAGCAGAAATGAAAAACTGTTTTTT. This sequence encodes CASSESSRNEKLFF.

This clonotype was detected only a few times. CDR3 sequence (DNA): TGTGCCATCAACCCGGGCAACCAAGAGACCCAGTACTTC. Its translation is CAINPGNQETQYF. The V and J genes are TRBV10-3 and TRBJ2-5; D is unresolved. Looked up from germline, CDR1 is ENHRY and CDR2 is SYGVKD. The CDR3 consists of 13 residues. Trimming took 7 bases from V and 0 from J, leaving 9 bases between them.

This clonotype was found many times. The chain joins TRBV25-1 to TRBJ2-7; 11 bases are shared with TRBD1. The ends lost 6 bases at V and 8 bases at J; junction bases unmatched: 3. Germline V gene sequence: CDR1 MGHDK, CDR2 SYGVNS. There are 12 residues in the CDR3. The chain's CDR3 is CASREDRGQQYF. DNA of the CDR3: TGTGCCAGCAGGGAGGACAGGGGGCAGCAGTACTTC.

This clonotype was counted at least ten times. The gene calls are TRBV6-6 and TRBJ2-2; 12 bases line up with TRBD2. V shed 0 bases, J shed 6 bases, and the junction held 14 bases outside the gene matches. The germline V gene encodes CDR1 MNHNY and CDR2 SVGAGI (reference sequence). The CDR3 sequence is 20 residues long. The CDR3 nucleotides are TGTGCCAGCAGTTACTCCCCCTCCCAGTCACTAGCGGGGGGCGCCGGGGAGCTGTTTTTT. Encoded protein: CASSYSPSQSLAGGAGELFF.

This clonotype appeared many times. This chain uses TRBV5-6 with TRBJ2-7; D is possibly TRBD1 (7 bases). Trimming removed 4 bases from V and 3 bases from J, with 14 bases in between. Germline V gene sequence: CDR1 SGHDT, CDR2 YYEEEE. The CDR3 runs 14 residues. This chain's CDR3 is CASSTGARGYEQYF. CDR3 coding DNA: TGTGCCAGCAGCACAGGGGCGCGGGGCTACGAGCAGTACTTC.

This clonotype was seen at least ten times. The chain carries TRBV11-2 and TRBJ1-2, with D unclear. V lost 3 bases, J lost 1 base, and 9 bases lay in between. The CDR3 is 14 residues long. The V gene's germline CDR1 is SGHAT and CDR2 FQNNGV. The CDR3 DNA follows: TGTGCCAGCAGCTTGGACCAGTTTAACTATGGCTACACCTTC. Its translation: CASSLDQFNYGYTF.